This TCR beta chain was obtained from a study of shared T cell receptors in the human thymus. The CDR3 extends over 13 amino acids. With 8 bases clipped from V and 0 bases from J, the junction kept 4 bases outside the gene matches. Per the germline V gene, CDR1 is SNHLY and CDR2 is FYNNEI. Clones were sequenced by immunoSEQ multiplex PCR, and TCRdb holds only the in-frame ones, with some missing. The sample records around 730,000 clones, 80% to 90% being singletons. These data were also reused for a study on human thymus T cells. That paper adds: Thymus tissue was removed during corrective cardiac surgery. Thymic as well as blood repertoires seemed to favor certain V and J genes unevenly. Among unrelated individuals, related research reported thymic repertoires that overlapped highly.

The material sequenced was thymocytes. The TCR sequence derives from a girl under two years old with a congenital heart defect. The V call is TRBV2, the J call TRBJ2-7; 7 bases map to TRBD2. CDR3 loop: CASGGDRSYEQYF. The CDR3 DNA sequence: TGTGCCAGCGGGGGGGACCGCTCCTACGAGCAGTACTTC.